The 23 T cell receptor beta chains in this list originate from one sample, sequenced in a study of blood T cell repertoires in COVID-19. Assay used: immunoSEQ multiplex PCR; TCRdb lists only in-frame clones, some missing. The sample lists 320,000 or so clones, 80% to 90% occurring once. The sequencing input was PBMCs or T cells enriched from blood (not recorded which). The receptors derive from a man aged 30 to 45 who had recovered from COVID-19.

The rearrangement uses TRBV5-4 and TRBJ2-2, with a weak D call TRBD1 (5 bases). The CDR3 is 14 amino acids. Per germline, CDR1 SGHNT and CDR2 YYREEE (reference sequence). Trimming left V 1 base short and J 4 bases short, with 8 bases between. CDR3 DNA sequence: TGTGCCAGCAGCTTGAGCCAGGGCACCGGGGAGCTGTTTTTT. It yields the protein CASSLSQGTGELFF.

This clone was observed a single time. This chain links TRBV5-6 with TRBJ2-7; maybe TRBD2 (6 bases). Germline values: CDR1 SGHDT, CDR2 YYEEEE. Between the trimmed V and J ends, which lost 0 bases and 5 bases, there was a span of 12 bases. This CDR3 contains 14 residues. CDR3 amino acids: CASSLASRGNEQYF. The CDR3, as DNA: TGTGCCAGCAGCTTGGCCTCTCGGGGGAACGAGCAGTACTTC. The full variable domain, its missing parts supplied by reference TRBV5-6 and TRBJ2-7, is DAGVTQSPTHLIKTRGQQVTLRCSPKSGHDTVSWYQQALGQGPQFIFQYYEEEERQRGNFPDRFSGHQFPNYSSELNVNALLLGDSALYLCASSLASRGNEQYFGPGTRLTVT.

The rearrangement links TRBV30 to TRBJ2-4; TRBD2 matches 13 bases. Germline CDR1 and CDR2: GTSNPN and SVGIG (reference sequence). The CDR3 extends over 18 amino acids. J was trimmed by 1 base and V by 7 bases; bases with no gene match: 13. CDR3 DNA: TGTGCCTCCTTTCGACTAGCGGGGGGCAAGGGGGCCAAAAACATTCAGTACTTC. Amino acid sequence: CASFRLAGGKGAKNIQYF.

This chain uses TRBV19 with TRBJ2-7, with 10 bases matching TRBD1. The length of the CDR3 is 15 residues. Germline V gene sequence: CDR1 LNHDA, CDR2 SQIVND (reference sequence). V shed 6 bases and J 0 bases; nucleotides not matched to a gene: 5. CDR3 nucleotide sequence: TGTGCCAGTAGGGGAAGGACAGGGGGCTCCTACGAGCAGTACTTC. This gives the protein CASRGRTGGSYEQYF. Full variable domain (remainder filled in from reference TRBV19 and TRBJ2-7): DGGITQSPKYLFRKEGQNVTLSCEQNLNHDAMYWYRQDPGQGLRLIYYSQIVNDFQKGDIAEGYSVSREKKESFPLTVTSAQKNPTAFYLCASRGRTGGSYEQYFGPGTRLTVT.

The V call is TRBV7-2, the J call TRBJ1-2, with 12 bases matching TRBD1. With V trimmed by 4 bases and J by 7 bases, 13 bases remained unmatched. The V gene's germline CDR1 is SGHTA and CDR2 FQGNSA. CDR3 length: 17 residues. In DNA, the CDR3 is TGTGCCAGCAGCTCCGGGACAGGGGGCAGCTCTGCGGGTGGCTACACCTTC. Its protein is CASSSGTGGSSAGGYTF.

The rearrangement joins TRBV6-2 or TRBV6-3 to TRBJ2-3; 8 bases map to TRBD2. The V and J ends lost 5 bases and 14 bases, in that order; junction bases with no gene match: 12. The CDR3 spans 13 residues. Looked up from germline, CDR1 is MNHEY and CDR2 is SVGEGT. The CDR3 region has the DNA TGTGCCAGCAGTCCACGACGGACTAGCCGGGGGTATTTT. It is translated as CASSPRRTSRGYF.

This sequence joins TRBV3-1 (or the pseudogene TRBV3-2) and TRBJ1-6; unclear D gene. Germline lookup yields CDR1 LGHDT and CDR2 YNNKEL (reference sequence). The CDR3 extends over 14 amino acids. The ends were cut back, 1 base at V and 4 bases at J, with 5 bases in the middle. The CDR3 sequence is CASSQVRYNSPLHF. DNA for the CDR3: TGTGCCAGCAGCCAAGTGAGGTATAATTCACCCCTCCACTTT.

Here the CDR3 reads CASSLNNEQFF. The DNA of the CDR3 is TGTGCCAGCAGCCTTAACAATGAGCAGTTCTTC. The V gene is TRBV12-3 or TRBV12-4, the J gene TRBJ2-1; D ambiguous. This CDR3 is 11 amino acids long. V was trimmed by 6 bases and J by 5 bases, leaving 5 bases between them.

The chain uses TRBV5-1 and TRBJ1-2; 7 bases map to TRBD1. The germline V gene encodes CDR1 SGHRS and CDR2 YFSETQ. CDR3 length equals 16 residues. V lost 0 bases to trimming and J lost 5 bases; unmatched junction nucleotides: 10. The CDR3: CASSLEGQGDIYGYTF. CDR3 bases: TGCGCCAGCAGCTTGGAGGGGCAGGGGGATATTTATGGCTACACCTTC.

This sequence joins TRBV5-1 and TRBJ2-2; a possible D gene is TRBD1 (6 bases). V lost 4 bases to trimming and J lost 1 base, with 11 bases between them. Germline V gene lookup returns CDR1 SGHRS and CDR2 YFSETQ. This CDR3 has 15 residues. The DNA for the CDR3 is TGCGCCAGCAGCCTCCGGACAGTGAACACCGGGGAGCTGTTTTTT. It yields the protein CASSLRTVNTGELFF.

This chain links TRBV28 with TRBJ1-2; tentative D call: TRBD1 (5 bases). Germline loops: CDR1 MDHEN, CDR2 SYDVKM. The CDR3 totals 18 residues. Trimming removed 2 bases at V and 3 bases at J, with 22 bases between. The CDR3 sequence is CASSLATKTVPRDYGYTF. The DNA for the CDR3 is TGTGCCAGCAGTTTAGCAACAAAGACAGTCCCTCGGGACTATGGCTACACCTTC.

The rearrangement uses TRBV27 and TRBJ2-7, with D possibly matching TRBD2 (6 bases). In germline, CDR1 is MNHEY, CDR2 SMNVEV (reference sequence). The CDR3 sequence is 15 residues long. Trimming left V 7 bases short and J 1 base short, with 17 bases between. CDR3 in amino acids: CASMEGRGTSYEQYF. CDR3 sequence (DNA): TGTGCCAGCATGGAGGGTAGGGGAACGTCCTACGAGCAGTACTTC.

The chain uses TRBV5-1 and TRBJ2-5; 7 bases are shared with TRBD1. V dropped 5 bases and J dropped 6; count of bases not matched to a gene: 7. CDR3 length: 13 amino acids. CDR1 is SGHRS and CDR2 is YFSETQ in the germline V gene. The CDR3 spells CASRGGDRKTQYF. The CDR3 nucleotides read TGCGCCAGCAGGGGTGGGGACAGAAAGACCCAGTACTTC.

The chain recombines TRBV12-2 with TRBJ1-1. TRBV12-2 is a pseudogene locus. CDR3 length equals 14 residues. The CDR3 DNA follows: TGTGCAAGTCGCTTAAAGGGCCCGGGGACTGAAGCTTTCTTT. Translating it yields CASRLKGPGTEAFF.

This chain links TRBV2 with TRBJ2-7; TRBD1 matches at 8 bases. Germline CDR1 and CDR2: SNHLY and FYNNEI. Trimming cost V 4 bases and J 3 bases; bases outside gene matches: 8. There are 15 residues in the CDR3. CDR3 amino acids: CASSAGPDRDYEQYF. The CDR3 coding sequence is TGTGCCAGCAGTGCGGGCCCGGACAGGGACTACGAGCAGTACTTC.

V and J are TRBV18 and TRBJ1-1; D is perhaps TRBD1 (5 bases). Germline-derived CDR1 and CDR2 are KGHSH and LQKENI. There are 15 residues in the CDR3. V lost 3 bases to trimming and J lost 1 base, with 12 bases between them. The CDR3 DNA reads TGTGCCAGCTCACCGGGGCAGTCCGGGAACACTGAAGCTTTCTTT. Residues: CASSPGQSGNTEAFF.

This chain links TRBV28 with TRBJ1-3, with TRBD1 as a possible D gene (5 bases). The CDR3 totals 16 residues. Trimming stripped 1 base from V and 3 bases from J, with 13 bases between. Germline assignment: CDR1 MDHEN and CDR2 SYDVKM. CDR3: CASSLSPARVGNTIYF. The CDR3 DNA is TGTGCCAGCAGTTTATCACCCGCCAGGGTTGGAAACACCATATATTTT.

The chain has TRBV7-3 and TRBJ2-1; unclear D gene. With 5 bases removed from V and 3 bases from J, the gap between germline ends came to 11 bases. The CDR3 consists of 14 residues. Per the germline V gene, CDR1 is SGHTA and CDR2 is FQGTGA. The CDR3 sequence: CASSASTVYNEQFF. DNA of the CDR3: TGTGCCAGCAGCGCCTCTACAGTCTACAATGAGCAGTTCTTC. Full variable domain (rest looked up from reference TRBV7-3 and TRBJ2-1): GAGVSQTPSNKVTEKGKYVELRCDPISGHTALYWYRQSLGQGPEFLIYFQGTGAADDSGLPNDRFFAVRPEGSVSTLKIQRTERGDSAVYLCASSASTVYNEQFFGPGTRLTVL.

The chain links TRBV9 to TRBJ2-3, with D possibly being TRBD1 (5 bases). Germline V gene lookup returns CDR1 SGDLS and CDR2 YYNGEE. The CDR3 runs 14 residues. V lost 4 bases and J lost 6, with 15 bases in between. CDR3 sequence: CASSPWTNGDTQYF. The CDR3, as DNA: TGTGCCAGCAGCCCCTGGACAAACGGGGATACGCAGTATTTT.

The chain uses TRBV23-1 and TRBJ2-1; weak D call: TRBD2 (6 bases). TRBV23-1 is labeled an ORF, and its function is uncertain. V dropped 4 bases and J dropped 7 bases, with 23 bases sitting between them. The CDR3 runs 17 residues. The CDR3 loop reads CASSLTGLLRGNNEQFF. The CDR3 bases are TGCGCCAGCAGTCTCACGGGACTCCTGAGAGGCAATAATGAGCAGTTCTTC.

The chain's CDR3 is CASSYRTALGDGYTF. The CDR3 DNA reads as TGTGCCAGCAGTTACAGGACGGCCCTCGGGGATGGCTACACCTTC. The genes are TRBV6-5 and TRBJ1-2; no reliable D call. With 2 bases removed from V and 6 bases from J, the gap between germline ends came to 16 bases. The germline V gene encodes CDR1 MNHEY and CDR2 SVGAGI. CDR3 length: 15 amino acids.

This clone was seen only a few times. CDR3 sequence (DNA): TGCAGCGTCATGATCAGGGCGGATAGCAATCAGCCCCAGCATTTT. Translation gives CSVMIRADSNQPQHF. V and J are TRBV29-1 and TRBJ1-5; a weak D match, TRBD1 (5 bases). V was clipped by 6 bases and J by 0 bases, with 15 bases between them. This CDR3 contains 15 residues. The germline V gene encodes CDR1 SQVTM and CDR2 ANQGSEA.

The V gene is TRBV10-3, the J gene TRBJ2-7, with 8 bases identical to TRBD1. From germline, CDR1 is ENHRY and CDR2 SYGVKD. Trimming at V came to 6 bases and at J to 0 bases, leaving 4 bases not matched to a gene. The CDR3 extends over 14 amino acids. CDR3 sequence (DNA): TGTGCCATCAGCCTCGGACAGGGCTCCTACGAGCAGTACTTC. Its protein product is CAISLGQGSYEQYF.